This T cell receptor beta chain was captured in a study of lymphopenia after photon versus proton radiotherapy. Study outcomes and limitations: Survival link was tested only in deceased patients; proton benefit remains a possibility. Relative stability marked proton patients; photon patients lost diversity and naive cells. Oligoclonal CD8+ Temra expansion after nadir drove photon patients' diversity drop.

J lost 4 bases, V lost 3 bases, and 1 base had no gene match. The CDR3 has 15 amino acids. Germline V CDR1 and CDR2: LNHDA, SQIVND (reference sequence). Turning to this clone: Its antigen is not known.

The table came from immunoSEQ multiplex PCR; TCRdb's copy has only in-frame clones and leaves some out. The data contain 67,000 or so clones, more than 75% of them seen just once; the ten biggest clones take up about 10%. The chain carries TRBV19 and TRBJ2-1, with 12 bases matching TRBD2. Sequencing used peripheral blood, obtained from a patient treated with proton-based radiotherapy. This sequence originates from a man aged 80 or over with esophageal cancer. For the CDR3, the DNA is TGTGCCAGTAGTATTGGGACTAGCGGGTACAATGAGCAGTTCTTC. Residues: CASSIGTSGYNEQFF.